This passage covers 18 T cell receptor beta chains from one sample sequenced in a study of T cells in localized non-small cell lung cancer. The protocol was immunoSEQ multiplex PCR, while the TCRdb copy is restricted to in-frame clones and leaves out a portion. The sample has 40,000 to 60,000 clones, 81% seen once. Sequencing used peripheral blood mononuclear cells, obtained before any cancer treatment. These receptors all stem from a man aged 35-75 years with stage III lung adenocarcinoma.

The chain employs TRBV27 and TRBJ1-1, with D unclear. The CDR3 is made up of 14 amino acids. CDR1 MNHEY and CDR2 SMNVEV come from the germline V gene (reference sequence). V lost 5 bases and J 1 base, leaving 11 bases between the germline ends. Here the CDR3 DNA reads TGTGCCAGCAGTAGCCGGGCAGGGAACACTGAAGCTTTCTTT. It encodes CASSSRAGNTEAFF.

The gene calls are TRBV13 and TRBJ1-2, with D perhaps matching TRBD1 (5 bases). CDR1 is PRHDT, CDR2 FYEKMQ, per germline (reference sequence). V was shortened by 2 bases and J by 6 bases, with 16 bases between the two germline ends. CDR3 length: 15 amino acids. The CDR3: CASSLPLVGGNGYTF. The CDR3 bases are TGTGCCAGCAGCTTACCCTTGGTCGGGGGTAATGGCTACACCTTC.

This clone has only a few counts. This chain uses TRBV20-1 with TRBJ2-5, with no clear D. Between the trimmed V and J ends, which lost 8 bases and 5 bases, there was a span of 9 bases. CDR3 length: 10 residues. The germline gives CDR1 DFQATT, CDR2 SNEGSKA (reference sequence). In nucleotides, the CDR3 is TGCAGTTCTGGTCACGAGACCCAGTACTTC. This gives the protein CSSGHETQYF.

The chain couples TRBV5-1 to TRBJ2-3; D may match TRBD1 or TRBD2 (5 bases each). Trimming left V 4 bases short and J 3 bases short, with 12 bases between. There are 14 residues in the CDR3. CDR1 SGHRS and CDR2 YFSETQ come from the germline V gene. CDR3 sequence reads: CASSVGAGTDTQYF. CDR3 DNA sequence: TGCGCCAGCAGCGTCGGGGCCGGGACAGATACGCAGTATTTT.

The chain has TRBV10-3 and TRBJ2-2, with 7 bases fitting TRBD1. Per the germline V gene, CDR1 is ENHRY and CDR2 is SYGVKD. V lost 6 bases, J lost 7 bases, and 11 bases stayed unmatched. The CDR3 consists of 15 residues. The CDR3 DNA sequence: TGTGCCATCAGGCTCCGGGACAGCATTCACGGGGAGCTGTTTTTT. This gives the protein CAIRLRDSIHGELFF.

V and J are TRBV2 and TRBJ1-2, with 7 bases matching TRBD1. The junction had 2 bases not matched to a gene; V was cut back by 3 bases and J by 4 bases. The CDR3 runs to 13 residues. Germline loops: CDR1 SNHLY, CDR2 FYNNEI. The DNA of the CDR3 is TGTGCCAGCAGTGAGGGGACAGCCTATGGCTACACCTTC. This translates into CASSEGTAYGYTF.

The chain links TRBV5-1 to TRBJ1-2, with 12 bases lining up with TRBD1. V shed 4 bases, J shed 6 bases, and the junction held 16 bases outside the gene matches. This CDR3 region has 18 residues. Germline loops: CDR1 SGHRS, CDR2 YFSETQ. CDR3 DNA: TGCGCCAGCAGCCGCTCGATCGGGACAGGGGGCGGCTTAGATGGCTACACCTTC. Translating gives CASSRSIGTGGGLDGYTF.

The chain employs TRBV25-1 and TRBJ1-1, with D possibly matching TRBD1 (5 bases). V was pared by 5 bases and J by 1 base, with 17 bases between. The CDR3 contains 16 residues. Germline CDR1 reads MGHDK; CDR2 reads SYGVNS. CDR3 loop: CASSSSTRGQNTEAFF. Written as DNA, the CDR3 is TGTGCCAGCAGTTCCTCAACCCGGGGCCAGAACACTGAAGCTTTCTTT.

This clone has a handful of counts. One end of the junction varies from germline; a read error may be responsible. The CDR3 sequence is CASSEGTGTNNEQFF. The CDR3 DNA reads TGTGCCAGTAGTGAAGGGACAGGGACGAACAATGAGCAGTTCTTC. The chain recombines TRBV6-1 with TRBJ2-1, with TRBD1 matching over 9 bases. Germline-derived CDR1 and CDR2 are MNHNS and SASEGT. This CDR3 spans 15 amino acids.

The genes are TRBV6-5 and TRBJ1-1; TRBD1 matches at 7 bases. Germline trimming cut 0 bases from V and 4 bases from J; bases unmatched to any gene: 8. This CDR3 contains 16 residues. Germline lookup yields CDR1 MNHEY and CDR2 SVGAGI. The CDR3 loop is CASSYSYRDSVTEAFF. As DNA, the CDR3 is TGTGCCAGCAGTTACTCATACCGGGACAGTGTCACTGAAGCTTTCTTT.

The chain employs TRBV27 and TRBJ2-3, with a possible D match to TRBD2 (6 bases). This CDR3 contains 15 residues. V dropped 3 bases and J dropped 4 bases, with 14 bases sitting between them. The germline gives CDR1 MNHEY, CDR2 SMNVEV (reference sequence). CDR3 sequence (DNA): TGTGCCAGCAGTTTCTACGGAGGGTTCTCAGATACGCAGTATTTT. Encoded protein: CASSFYGGFSDTQYF.

A single count supports this clone. The rearrangement uses TRBV5-8 and TRBJ2-1; tentative D call: TRBD2 (5 bases). Trimming took 2 bases from V and 12 from J, leaving 21 bases between them. This CDR3 contains 15 residues. Germline V gene lookup returns CDR1 SGHTS and CDR2 YDEGEE. The CDR3 coding sequence is TGTGCCAGCAGCTTCGCCGGGCAAAGAGGGAGTTTGCAGTTCTTC. The encoded protein is CASSFAGQRGSLQFF.

The chain links TRBV5-4 to TRBJ2-4; TRBD1 is a possible D gene (7 bases). Germline V gene data show CDR1 as SGHNT and CDR2 as YYREEE (reference sequence). The CDR3 has 13 residues. Trimming pared 3 bases from V and 6 bases from J, leaving 10 bases between. This CDR3 is CASSWRDRNIQYF. Here the CDR3 DNA reads TGTGCCAGCAGCTGGCGGGACAGAAACATTCAGTACTTC.

The chain links TRBV5-1 to TRBJ2-5, with 7 bases identical to TRBD1. From germline, CDR1 is SGHRS and CDR2 YFSETQ. The length of the CDR3 is 15 residues. V dropped 3 bases and J dropped 0; count of bases not matched to a gene: 5. The DNA of the CDR3 is TGCGCCAGCAGCTCGTCGGGACAGTACCAAGAGACCCAGTACTTC. This sequence encodes CASSSSGQYQETQYF.

The chain joins TRBV6-1 to TRBJ2-3, with unresolved D. This CDR3 is 13 amino acids long. Germline loops: CDR1 MNHNS, CDR2 SASEGT. V lost 0 bases and J lost 5, with 6 bases in between. This CDR3 is CASSEARGDTQYF. In DNA, the CDR3 is TGTGCCAGCAGTGAAGCGCGAGGAGATACGCAGTATTTT.

The chain employs TRBV11-3 and TRBJ2-2; maybe TRBD1 (6 bases). V was trimmed by 4 bases and J by 7 bases, leaving 13 bases between them. Germline CDR1 SGHNT, CDR2 YENEEA. The length of the CDR3 is 14 residues. For the CDR3, the DNA is TGTGCCAGCAGCTCCCACAGGGTAGGCGGGGAGCTGTTTTTT. Translated: CASSSHRVGGELFF.

The chain is built from TRBV2 and TRBJ1-1; no firm D call. Trimming stripped 6 bases from V and 0 bases from J, with 2 bases between. The CDR3 is 11 residues long. Germline V gene lookup returns CDR1 SNHLY and CDR2 FYNNEI. The CDR3 loop reads CASRVNTEAFF. The CDR3 DNA follows: TGTGCCAGCAGGGTGAACACTGAAGCTTTCTTT.

The chain joins TRBV27 to TRBJ2-7; maybe TRBD2 (6 bases). The V gene lost 2 bases and the J gene lost 3 bases, with 11 bases spanning the gap. This CDR3 spans 14 amino acids. Germline V lookup: CDR1 MNHEY, CDR2 SMNVEV (reference sequence). CDR3 bases: TGTGCCAGCAGTTTAGTGGGGGGAATCTACGAGCAGTACTTC. This gives the protein CASSLVGGIYEQYF.